This TCR beta chain is from a study of blood T cell repertoires in COVID-19. Turning to the study itself: Italy, Spain and the United States were the sources of the convalescent and acute COVID-19 samples. The cDNA or gDNA used as material had been derived from T cells, B-cell-depleted T cells, or PBMCs.

Under the authors' procedure: By means of reference gene primer amplification, nucleated cell counts were estimated. Clones were read by immunoSEQ multiplex PCR, and TCRdb kept only the in-frame ones, dropping some. For V, J and clone size, that table is used; D and trimming come from the DNA. The data contain about 92,000 clones, under 85% of them singletons. The CDR3 extends over 15 amino acids. V lost 5 bases, J lost 3 bases, and 14 bases lay in between. CDR1 is LNHDA and CDR2 is SQIVND in the germline V gene (reference sequence). The sequencing sample was made of peripheral blood. The sequence came from a human donor in a cohort sampled during active COVID-19. The chain combines TRBV19 with TRBJ1-5; tentatively, D is TRBD1 (5 bases). The CDR3 loop is CASSYQGYDNQPQHF. The CDR3 DNA sequence: TGTGCCAGTAGTTATCAGGGTTATGACAATCAGCCCCAGCATTTT.